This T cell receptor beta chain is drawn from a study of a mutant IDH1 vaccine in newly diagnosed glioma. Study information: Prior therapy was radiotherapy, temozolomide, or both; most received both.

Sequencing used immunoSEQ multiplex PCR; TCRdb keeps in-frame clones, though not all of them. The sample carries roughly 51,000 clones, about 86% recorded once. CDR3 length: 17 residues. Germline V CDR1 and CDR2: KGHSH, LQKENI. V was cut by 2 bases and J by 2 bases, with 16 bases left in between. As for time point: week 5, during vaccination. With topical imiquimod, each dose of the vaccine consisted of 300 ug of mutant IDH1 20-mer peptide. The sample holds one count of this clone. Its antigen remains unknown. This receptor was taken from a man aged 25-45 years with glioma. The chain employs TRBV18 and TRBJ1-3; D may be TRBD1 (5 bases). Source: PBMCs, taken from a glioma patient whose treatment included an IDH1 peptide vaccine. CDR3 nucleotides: TGTGCCAGCTCACCATACGAGGGGCGACAAGCTGGAAACACCATATATTTT. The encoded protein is CASSPYEGRQAGNTIYF.